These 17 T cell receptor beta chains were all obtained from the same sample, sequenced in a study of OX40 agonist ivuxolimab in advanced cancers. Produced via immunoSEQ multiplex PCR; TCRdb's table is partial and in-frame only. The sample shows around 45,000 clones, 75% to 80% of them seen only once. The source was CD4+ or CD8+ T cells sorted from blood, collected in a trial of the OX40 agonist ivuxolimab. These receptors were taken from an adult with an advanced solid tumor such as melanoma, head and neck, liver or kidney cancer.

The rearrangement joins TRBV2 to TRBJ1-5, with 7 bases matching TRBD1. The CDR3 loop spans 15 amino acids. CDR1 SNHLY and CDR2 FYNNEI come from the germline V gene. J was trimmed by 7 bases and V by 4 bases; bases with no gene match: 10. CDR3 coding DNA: TGTGCCAGCAGTGGCGTTCGGCAGGGGGGGCAGCCCCAGCATTTT. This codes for CASSGVRQGGQPQHF.

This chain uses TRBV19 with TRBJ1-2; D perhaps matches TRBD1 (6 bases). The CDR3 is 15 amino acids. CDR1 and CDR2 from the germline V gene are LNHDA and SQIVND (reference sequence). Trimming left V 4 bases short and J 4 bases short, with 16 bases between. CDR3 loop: CASSNQDSGGYGYTF. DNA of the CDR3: TGTGCCAGTAGTAACCAGGACAGTGGAGGCTATGGCTACACCTTC.

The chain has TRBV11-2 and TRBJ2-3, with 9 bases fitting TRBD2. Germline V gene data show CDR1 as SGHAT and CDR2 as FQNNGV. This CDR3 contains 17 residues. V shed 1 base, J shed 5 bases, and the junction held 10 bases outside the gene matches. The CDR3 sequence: CASSLGSAGGVVDTQYF. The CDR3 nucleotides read TGTGCCAGCAGCTTAGGAAGCGCGGGAGGGGTGGTAGATACGCAGTATTTT. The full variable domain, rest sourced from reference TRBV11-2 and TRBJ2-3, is EAGVAQSPRYKIIEKRQSVAFWCNPISGHATLYWYQQILGQGPKLLIQFQNNGVVDDSQLPKDRFSAERLKGVDSTLKIQPAKLEDSAVYLCASSLGSAGGVVDTQYFGPGTRLTVL.

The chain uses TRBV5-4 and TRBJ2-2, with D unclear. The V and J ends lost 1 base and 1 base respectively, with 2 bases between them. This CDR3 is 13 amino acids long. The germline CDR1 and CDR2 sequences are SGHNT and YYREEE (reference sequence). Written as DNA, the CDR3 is TGTGCCAGCAGCTTGCAGAACACCGGGGAGCTGTTTTTT. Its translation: CASSLQNTGELFF.

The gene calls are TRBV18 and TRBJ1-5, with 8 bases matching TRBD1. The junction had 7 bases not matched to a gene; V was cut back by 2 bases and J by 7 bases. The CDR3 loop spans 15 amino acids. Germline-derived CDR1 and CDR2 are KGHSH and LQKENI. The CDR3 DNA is TGTGCCAGCTCACCATCGAACAGGGGGAAGCAGCCCCAGCATTTT. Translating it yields CASSPSNRGKQPQHF.

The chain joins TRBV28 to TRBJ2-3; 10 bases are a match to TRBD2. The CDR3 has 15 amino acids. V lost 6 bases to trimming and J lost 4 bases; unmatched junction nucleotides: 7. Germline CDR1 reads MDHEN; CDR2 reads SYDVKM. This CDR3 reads CASRGSSGSADTQYF. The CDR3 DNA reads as TGTGCCAGCAGGGGGTCTAGCGGGAGTGCAGATACGCAGTATTTT.

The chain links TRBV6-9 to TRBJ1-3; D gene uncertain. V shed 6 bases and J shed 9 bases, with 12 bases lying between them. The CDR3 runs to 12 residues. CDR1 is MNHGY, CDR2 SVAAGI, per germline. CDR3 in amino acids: CASSPPSGTIYF. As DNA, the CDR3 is TGTGCCAGCAGCCCCCCCTCAGGCACCATATATTTT.

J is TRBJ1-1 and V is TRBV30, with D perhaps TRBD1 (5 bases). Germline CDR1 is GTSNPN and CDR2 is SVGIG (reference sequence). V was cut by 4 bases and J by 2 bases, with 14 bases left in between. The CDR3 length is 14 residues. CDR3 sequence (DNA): TGTGCCTGGAACAGGTGGATGCGTAACACTGAAGCTTTCTTT. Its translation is CAWNRWMRNTEAFF.

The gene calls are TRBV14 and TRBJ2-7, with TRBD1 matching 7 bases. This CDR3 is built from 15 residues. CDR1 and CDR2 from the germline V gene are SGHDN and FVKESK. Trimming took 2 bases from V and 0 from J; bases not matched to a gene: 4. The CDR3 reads CASSQQGVSSYEQYF. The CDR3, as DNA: TGTGCCAGCAGCCAACAGGGGGTAAGCTCCTACGAGCAGTACTTC.

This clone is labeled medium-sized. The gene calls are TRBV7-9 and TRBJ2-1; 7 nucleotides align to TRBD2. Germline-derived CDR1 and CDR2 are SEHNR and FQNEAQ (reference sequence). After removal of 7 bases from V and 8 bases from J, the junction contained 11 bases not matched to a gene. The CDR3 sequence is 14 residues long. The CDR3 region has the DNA TGTGCCAGCATTAGGGTCGGCGGGAGCCATGAGCAGTTCTTC. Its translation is CASIRVGGSHEQFF.

The CDR3 DNA is TGCGCCAGCAGCTTATCGGGGGAAAGCAATCAGCCCCAGCATTTT. Translating it yields CASSLSGESNQPQHF. The chain is built from TRBV5-1 and TRBJ1-5; a weak D match, TRBD1 (5 bases). The germline V and J ends were trimmed by 2 bases and 1 base, with 10 bases remaining between them. The CDR3 extends over 15 amino acids. Germline V gene lookup returns CDR1 SGHRS and CDR2 YFSETQ.

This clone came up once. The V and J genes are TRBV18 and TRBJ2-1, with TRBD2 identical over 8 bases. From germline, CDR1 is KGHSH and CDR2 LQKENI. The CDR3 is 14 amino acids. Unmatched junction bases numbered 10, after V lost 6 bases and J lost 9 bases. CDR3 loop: CASSPRGAGVEQFF. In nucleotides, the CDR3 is TGTGCCAGCTCCCCCAGGGGAGCGGGAGTTGAGCAGTTCTTC.

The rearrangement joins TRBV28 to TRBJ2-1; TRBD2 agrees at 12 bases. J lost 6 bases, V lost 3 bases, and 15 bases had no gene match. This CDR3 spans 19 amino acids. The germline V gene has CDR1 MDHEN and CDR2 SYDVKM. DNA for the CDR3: TGTGCCAGCAGTTTCCCGTCCACCCCTCTAGCGGGAGGGCCCAATGAGCAGTTCTTC. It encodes CASSFPSTPLAGGPNEQFF.

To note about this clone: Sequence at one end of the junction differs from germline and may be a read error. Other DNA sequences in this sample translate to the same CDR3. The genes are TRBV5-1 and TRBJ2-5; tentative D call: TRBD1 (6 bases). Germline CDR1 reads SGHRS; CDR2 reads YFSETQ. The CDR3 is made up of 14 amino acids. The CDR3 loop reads CASSLAGERETQYF. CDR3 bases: TGCGCCAGTAGCTTGGCAGGGGAACGAGAGACCCAGTACTTC. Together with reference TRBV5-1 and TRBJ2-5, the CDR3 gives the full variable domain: KAGVTQTPRYLIKTRGQQVTLSCSPISGHRSVSWYQQTPGQGLQFLFEYFSETQRNKGNFPGRFSGRQFSNSRSEMNVSTLELGDSALYLCASSLAGERETQYFGPGTRLLVL.

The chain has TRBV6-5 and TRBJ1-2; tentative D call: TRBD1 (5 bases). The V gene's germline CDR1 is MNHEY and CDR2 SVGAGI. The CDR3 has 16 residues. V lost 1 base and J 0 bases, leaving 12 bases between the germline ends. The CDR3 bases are TGTGCCAGCAGTTACTTCCGGGGGGGATCTAACTATGGCTACACCTTC. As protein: CASSYFRGGSNYGYTF.

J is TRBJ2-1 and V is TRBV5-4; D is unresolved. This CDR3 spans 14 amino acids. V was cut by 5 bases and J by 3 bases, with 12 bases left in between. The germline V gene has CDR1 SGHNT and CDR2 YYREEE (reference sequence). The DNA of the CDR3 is TGTGCCAGCAGTCGCGCCGGTAGCTACAATGAGCAGTTCTTC. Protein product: CASSRAGSYNEQFF.

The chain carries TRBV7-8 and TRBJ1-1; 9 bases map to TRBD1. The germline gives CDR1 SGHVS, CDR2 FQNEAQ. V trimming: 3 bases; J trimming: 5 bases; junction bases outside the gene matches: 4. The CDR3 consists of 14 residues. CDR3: CASSFGTGQTEAFF. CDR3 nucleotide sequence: TGTGCCAGCAGCTTTGGGACAGGGCAGACTGAAGCTTTCTTT.